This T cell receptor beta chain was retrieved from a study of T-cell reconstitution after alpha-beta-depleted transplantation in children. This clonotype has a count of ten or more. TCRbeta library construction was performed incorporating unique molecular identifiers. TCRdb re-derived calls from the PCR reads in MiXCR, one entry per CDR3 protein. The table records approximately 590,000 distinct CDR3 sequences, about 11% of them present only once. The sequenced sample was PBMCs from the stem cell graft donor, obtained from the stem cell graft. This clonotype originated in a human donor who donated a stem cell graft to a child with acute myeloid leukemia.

CDR3 sequence reads: CSAPDRGPTASGYTF. The CDR3 DNA reads TGCAGTGCCCCAGACAGGGGGCCAACTGCGTCTGGCTACACCTTC. The chain recombines TRBV20-1 with TRBJ1-2; 10 nucleotides match TRBD1. There are 15 residues in the CDR3. Germline CDR1 reads DFQATT; CDR2 reads SNEGSKA (reference sequence). V shed 6 bases, J shed 7 bases, and the junction held 14 bases outside the gene matches.